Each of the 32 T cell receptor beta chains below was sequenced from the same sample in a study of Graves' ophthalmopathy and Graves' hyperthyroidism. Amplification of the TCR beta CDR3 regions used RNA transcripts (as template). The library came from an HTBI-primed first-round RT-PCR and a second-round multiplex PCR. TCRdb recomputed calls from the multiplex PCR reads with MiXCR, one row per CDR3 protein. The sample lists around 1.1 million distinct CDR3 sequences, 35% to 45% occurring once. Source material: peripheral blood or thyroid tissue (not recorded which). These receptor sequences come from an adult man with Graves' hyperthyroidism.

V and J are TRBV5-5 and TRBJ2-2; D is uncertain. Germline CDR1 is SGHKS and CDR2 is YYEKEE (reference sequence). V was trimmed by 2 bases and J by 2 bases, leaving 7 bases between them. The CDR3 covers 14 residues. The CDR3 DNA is TGTGCCAGCAGCTTCGCCAGTAACACCGGGGAGCTGTTTTTT. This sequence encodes CASSFASNTGELFF.

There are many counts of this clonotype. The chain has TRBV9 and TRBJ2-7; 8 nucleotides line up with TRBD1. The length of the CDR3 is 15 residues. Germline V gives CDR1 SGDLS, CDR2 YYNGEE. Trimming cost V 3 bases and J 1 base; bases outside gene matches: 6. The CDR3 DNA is TGTGCCAGCAGCGAGGGGGACAGGCCTTCCTACGAGCAGTACTTC. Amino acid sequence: CASSEGDRPSYEQYF. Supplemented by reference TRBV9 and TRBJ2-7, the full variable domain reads DSGVTQTPKHLITATGQRVTLRCSPRSGDLSVYWYQQSLDQGLQFLIQYYNGEERAKGNILERFSAQQFPDLHSELNLSSLELGDSALYFCASSEGDRPSYEQYFGPGTRLTVT.

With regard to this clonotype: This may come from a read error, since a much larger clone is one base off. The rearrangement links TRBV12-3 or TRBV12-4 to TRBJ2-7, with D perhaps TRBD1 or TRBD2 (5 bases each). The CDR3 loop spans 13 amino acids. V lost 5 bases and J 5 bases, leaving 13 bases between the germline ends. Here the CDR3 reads CASSVVGVDEQYF. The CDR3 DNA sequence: TGTGCCAGCAGTGTTGTGGGGGTCGACGAGCAGTACTTC.

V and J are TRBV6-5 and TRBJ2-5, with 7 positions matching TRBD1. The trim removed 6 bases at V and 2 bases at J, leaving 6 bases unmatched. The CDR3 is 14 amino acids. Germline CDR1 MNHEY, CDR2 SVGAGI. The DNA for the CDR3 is TGTGCCAGCAGATTGGGACAGATACAAGAGACCCAGTACTTC. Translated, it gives CASRLGQIQETQYF.

In DNA, the CDR3 is TGTGCCAGCAGTTCACAGGGTCGTCGCAATCAGCCCCAGCATTTT. This sequence encodes CASSSQGRRNQPQHF. This chain uses TRBV12-3 or TRBV12-4 with TRBJ1-5; a possible D gene is TRBD1 (6 bases). The CDR3 length is 15 residues. Between the trimmed V and J ends, which lost 4 bases and 2 bases, there was a span of 12 bases.

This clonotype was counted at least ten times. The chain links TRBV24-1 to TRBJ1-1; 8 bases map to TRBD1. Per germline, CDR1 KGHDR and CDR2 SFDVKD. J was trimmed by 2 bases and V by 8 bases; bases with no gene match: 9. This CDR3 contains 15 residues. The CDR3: CATNTGQGTNTEAFF. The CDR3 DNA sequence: TGTGCCACCAACACCGGACAGGGAACTAACACTGAAGCTTTCTTT.

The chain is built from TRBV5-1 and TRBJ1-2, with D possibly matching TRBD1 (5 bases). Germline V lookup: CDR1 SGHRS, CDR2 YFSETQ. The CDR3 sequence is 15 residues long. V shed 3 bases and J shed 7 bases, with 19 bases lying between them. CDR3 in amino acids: CASSWGLAGGRGYTF. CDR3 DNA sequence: TGCGCCAGCAGCTGGGGACTAGCGGGAGGACGTGGCTACACCTTC.

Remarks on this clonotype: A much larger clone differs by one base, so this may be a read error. The CDR3 coding sequence is TGTGCCAGTCAGGGGTTGAATCAGCCCCAGCATTTT. Translating gives CASQGLNQPQHF. V gene TRBV19 combines with J gene TRBJ1-5; a weak D match, TRBD1 (6 bases). The CDR3 sequence is 12 residues long. The germline V gene encodes CDR1 LNHDA and CDR2 SQIVND (reference sequence). Between the trimmed V and J ends, which lost 8 bases and 4 bases, there was a span of 9 bases.

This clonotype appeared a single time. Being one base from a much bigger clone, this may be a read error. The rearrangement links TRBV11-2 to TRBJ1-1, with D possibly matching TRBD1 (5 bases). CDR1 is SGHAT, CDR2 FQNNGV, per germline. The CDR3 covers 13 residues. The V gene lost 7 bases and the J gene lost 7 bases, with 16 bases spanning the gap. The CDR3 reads CASNGDSSVEAFF. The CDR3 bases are TGTGCCAGCAACGGAGACAGTTCCGTTGAAGCTTTCTTT.

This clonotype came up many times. CDR3 amino acids: CASSPGRGDTGYTF. The CDR3 nucleotides read TGCGCCAGCAGCCCGGGTAGGGGGGACACTGGCTACACCTTC. The chain joins TRBV5-1 to TRBJ1-2; D is possibly TRBD1 (6 bases). Germline V lookup: CDR1 SGHRS, CDR2 YFSETQ. This CDR3 is built from 14 residues. Trimming stripped 4 bases from V and 7 bases from J, with 17 bases between.

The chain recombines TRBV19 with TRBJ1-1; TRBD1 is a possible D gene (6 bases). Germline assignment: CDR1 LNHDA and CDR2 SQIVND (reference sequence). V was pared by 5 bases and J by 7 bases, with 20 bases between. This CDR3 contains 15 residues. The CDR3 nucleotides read TGTGCCAGTAGTGTACGTTCGGGGGCGACTAATGAAGCTTTCTTT. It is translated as CASSVRSGATNEAFF.

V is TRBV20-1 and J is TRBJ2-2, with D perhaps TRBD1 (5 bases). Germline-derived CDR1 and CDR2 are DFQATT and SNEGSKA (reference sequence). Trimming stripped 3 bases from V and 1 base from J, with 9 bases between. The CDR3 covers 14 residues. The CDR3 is CSASQTENTGELFF. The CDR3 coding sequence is TGCAGTGCTAGTCAGACAGAGAACACCGGGGAGCTGTTTTTT.

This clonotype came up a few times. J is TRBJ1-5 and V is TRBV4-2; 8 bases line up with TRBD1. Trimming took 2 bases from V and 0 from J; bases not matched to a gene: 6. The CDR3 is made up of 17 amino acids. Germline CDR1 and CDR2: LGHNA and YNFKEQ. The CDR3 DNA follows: TGTGCCAGCAGCCAAAGTGGGACAGGCTATAGCAATCAGCCCCAGCATTTT. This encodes CASSQSGTGYSNQPQHF.

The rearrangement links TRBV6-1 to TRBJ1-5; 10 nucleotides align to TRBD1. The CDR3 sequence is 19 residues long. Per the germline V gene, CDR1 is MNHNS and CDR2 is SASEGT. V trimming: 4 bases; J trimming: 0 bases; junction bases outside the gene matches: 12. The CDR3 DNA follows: TGTGCCAGCAGTGCGAACCGGGACAGGGGAAGTTATAGCAATCAGCCCCAGCATTTT. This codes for CASSANRDRGSYSNQPQHF.

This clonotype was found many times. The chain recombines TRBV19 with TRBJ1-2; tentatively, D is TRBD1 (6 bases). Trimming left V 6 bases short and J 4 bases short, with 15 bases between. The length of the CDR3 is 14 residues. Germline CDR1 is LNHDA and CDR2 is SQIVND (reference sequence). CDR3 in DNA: TGTGCCAGTAGCCCTACAGGGTCGGCCTATGGCTACACCTTC. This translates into CASSPTGSAYGYTF.

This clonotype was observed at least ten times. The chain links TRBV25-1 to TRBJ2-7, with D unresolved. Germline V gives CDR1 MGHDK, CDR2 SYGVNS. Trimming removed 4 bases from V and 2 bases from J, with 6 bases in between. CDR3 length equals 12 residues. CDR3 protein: CASSALTYEQYF. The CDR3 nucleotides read TGTGCCAGCAGTGCCCTCACCTACGAGCAGTACTTC.

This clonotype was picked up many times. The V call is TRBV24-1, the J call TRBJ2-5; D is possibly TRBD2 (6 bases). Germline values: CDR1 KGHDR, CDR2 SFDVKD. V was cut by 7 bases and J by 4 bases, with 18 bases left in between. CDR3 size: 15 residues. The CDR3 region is CATSRRDGSVETQYF. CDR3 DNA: TGTGCCACCAGCCGCCGGGACGGGAGTGTAGAGACCCAGTACTTC.

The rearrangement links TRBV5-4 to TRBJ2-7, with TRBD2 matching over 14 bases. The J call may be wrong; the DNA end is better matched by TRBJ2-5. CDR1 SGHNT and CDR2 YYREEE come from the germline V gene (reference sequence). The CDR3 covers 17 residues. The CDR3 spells CASSLRTSGRPQETQYF. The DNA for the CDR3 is TGTGCCAGCAGCTTGAGGACTAGCGGGAGGCCACAAGAGACCCAGTACTTC.

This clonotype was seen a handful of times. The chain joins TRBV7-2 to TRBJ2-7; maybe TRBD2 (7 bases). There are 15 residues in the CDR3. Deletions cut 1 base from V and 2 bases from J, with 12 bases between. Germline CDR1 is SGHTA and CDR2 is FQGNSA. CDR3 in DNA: TGTGCCAGCAGCTTAGGGGGGGAGGGGGCCTACGAGCAGTACTTC. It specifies CASSLGGEGAYEQYF.

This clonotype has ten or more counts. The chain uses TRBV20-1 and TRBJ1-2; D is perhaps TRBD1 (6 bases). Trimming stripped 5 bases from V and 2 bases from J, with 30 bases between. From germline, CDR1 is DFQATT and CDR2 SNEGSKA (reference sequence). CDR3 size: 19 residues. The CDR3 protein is CSAAPLPGQQAETNYGYTF. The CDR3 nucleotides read TGCAGTGCTGCTCCCCTCCCTGGACAGCAAGCCGAGACCAACTATGGCTACACCTTC.

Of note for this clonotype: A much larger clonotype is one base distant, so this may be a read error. The CDR3: CASSGGSVYGQYF. In DNA, the CDR3 is TGTGCCAGCAGCGGAGGGTCGGTGTACGGGCAGTACTTC. V gene TRBV7-2 combines with J gene TRBJ2-7; D perhaps matches TRBD2 (6 bases). The CDR3 sequence is 13 residues long. In germline, CDR1 is SGHTA, CDR2 FQGNSA.

CDR3 sequence reads: CAWSGGLGSNQPQHF. CDR3 coding DNA: TGTGCCTGGAGTGGGGGGCTGGGGAGCAATCAGCCCCAGCATTTT. The gene calls are TRBV30 and TRBJ1-5; maybe TRBD1 (6 bases). In germline, CDR1 is GTSNPN, CDR2 SVGIG (reference sequence). V was clipped by 1 base and J by 1 base, with 11 bases between them. The CDR3 spans 15 residues.

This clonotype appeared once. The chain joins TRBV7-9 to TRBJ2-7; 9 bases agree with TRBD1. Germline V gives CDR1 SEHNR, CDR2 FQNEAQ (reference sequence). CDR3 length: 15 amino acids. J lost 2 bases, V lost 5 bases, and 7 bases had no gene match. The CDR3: CASSRSGQGPYEQYF. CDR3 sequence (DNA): TGTGCCAGCAGCCGAAGCGGACAGGGGCCCTACGAGCAGTACTTC. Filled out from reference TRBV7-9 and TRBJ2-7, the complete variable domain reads DTGVSQNPRHKITKRGQNVTFRCDPISEHNRLYWYRQTLGQGPEFLTYFQNEAQLEKSRLLSDRFSAERPKGSFSTLEIQRTEQGDSAMYLCASSRSGQGPYEQYFGPGTRLTVT.

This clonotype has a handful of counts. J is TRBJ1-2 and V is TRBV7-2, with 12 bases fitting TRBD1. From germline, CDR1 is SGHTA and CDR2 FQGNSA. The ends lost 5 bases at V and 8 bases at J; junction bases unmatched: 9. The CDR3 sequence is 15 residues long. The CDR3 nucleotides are TGTGCCAGCAGCCCGGGGACAGGGGGCTTAAGAGGCTACACCTTC. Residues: CASSPGTGGLRGYTF.

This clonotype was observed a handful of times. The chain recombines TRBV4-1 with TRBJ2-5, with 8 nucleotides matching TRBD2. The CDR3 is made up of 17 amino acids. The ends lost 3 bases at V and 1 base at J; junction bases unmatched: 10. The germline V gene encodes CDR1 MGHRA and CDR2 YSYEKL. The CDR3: CASSHFSGGPLQETQYF. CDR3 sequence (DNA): TGCGCCAGCAGCCACTTCAGCGGGGGCCCTCTCCAAGAGACCCAGTACTTC.

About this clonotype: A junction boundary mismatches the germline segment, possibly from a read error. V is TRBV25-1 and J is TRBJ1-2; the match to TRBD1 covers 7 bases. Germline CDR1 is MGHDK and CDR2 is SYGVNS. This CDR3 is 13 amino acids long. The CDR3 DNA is TGTGCCAGTACCGACAGGGCCCCCTATGGCCACACCTTC. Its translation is CASTDRAPYGHTF.

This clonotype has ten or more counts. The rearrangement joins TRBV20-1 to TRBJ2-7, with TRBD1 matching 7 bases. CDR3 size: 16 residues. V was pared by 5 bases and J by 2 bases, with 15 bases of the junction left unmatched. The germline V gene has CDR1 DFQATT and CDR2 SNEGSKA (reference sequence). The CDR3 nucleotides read TGCAGTGCTCCCGGGACAGATGCACCTGGAGCCTACGAGCAGTACTTC. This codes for CSAPGTDAPGAYEQYF.

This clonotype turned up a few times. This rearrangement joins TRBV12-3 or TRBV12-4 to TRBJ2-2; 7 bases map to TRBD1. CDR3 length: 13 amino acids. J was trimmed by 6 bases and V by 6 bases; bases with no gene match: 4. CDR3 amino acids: CASSGQVPGELFF. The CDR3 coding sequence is TGTGCCAGCAGCGGACAGGTTCCCGGGGAGCTGTTTTTT.

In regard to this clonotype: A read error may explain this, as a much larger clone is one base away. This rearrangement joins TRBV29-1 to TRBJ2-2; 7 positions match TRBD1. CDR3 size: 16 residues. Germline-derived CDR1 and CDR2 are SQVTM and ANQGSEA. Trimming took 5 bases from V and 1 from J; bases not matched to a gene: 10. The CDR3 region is CSVRQGALENTGELFF. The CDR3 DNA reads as TGCAGCGTTCGACAGGGTGCTTTGGAGAACACCGGGGAGCTGTTTTTT.

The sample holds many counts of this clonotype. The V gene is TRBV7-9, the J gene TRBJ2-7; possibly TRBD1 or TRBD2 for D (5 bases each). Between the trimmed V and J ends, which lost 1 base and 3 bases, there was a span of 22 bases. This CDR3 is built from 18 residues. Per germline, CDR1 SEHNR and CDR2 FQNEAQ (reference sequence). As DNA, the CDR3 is TGTGCCAGCAGCTTAGTTTCCTATGGGGGACCCAACAACTACGAGCAGTACTTC. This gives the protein CASSLVSYGGPNNYEQYF.

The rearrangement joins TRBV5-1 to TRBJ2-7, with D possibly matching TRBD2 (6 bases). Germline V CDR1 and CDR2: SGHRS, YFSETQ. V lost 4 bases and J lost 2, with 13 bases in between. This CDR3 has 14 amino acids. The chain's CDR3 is CASSAVPGAYEQYF. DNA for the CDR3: TGCGCCAGCAGCGCGGTACCGGGAGCCTACGAGCAGTACTTC.

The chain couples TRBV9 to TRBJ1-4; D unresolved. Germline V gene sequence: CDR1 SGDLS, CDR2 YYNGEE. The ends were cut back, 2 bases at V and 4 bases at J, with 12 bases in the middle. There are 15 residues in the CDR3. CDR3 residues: CASSVEGGLNEKLFF. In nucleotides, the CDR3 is TGTGCCAGCAGCGTGGAGGGAGGGCTTAATGAAAAACTGTTTTTT.